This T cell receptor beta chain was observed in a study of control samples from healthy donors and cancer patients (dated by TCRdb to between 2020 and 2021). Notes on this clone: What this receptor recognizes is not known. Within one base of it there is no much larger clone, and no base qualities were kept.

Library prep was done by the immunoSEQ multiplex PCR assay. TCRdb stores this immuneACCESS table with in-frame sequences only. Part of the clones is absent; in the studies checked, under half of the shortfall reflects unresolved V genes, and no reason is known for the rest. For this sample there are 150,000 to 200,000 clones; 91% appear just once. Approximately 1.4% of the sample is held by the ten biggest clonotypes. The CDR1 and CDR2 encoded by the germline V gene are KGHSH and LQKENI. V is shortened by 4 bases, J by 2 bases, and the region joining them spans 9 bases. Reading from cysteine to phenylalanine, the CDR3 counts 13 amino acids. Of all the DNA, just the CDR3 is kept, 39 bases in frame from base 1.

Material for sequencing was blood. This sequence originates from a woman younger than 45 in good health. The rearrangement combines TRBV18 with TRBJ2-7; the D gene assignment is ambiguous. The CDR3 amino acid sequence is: CASSQTVPYEQYF. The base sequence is TGTGCCAGCTCACAAACAGTGCCCTACGAGCAGTACTTC.